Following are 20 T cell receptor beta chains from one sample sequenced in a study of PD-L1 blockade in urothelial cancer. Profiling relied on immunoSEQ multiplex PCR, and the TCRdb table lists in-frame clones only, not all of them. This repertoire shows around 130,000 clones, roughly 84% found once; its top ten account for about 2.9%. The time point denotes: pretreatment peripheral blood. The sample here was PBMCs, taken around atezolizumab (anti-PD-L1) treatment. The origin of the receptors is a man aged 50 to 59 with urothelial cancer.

The CDR3 loop reads CASSKRGTGPYEQYF. In nucleotides, the CDR3 is TGTGCCAGCAGCAAAAGGGGGACAGGACCCTACGAGCAGTACTTC. This chain uses TRBV28 with TRBJ2-7, with 8 bases lining up with TRBD1. CDR3 size: 15 residues. CDR1 MDHEN and CDR2 SYDVKM come from the germline V gene. The trim removed 6 bases at V and 2 bases at J, leaving 9 bases unmatched.

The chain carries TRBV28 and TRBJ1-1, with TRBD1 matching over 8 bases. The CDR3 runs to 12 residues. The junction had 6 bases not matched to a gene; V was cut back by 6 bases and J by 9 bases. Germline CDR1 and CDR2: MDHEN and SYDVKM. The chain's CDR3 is CASRLRQGKAFF. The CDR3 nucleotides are TGTGCCAGCAGACTCAGACAGGGGAAAGCTTTCTTT. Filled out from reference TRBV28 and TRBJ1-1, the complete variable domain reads DVKVTQSSRYLVKRTGEKVFLECVQDMDHENMFWYRQDPGLGLRLIYFSYDVKMKEKGDIPEGYSVSREKKERFSLILESASTNQTSMYLCASRLRQGKAFFGQGTRLTVV.

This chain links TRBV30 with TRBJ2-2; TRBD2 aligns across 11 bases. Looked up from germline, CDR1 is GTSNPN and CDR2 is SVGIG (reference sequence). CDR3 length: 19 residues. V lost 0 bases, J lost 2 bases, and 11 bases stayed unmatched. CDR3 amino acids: CAWSVSRTSGWTNTGELFF. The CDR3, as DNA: TGTGCCTGGAGTGTGTCAAGGACTAGCGGGTGGACAAACACCGGGGAGCTGTTTTTT.

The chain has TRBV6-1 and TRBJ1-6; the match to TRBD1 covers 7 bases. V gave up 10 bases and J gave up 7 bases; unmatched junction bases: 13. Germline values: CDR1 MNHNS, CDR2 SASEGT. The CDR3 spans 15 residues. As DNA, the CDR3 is TGTGCCACCTTGGGTGAGACAGGGTTGAATTCACCCCTCCACTTT. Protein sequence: CATLGETGLNSPLHF.

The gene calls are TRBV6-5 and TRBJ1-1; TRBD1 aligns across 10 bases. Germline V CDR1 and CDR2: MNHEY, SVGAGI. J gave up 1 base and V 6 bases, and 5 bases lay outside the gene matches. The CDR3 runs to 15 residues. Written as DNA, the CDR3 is TGTGCCAGCAGCGTGGACAGGGGGGGGAACACTGAAGCTTTCTTT. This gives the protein CASSVDRGGNTEAFF.

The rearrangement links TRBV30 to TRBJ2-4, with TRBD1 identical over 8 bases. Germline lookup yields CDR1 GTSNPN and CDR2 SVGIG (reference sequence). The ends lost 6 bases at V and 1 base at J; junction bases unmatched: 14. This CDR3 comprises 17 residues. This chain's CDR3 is CACTTGVVFKAKNIQYF. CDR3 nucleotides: TGTGCCTGTACGACAGGGGTGGTTTTTAAGGCCAAAAACATTCAGTACTTC.

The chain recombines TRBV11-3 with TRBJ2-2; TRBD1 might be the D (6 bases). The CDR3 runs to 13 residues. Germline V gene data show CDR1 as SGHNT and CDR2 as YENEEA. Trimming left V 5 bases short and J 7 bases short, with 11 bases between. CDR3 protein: CASSERGNGELFF. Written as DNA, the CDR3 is TGTGCCAGCAGCGAAAGGGGGAACGGGGAGCTGTTTTTT.

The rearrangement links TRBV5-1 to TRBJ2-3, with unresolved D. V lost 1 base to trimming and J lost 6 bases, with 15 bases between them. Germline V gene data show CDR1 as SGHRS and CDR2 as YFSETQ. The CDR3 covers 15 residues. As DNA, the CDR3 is TGCGCCAGCAGCTTGCCTAGTCCATCCTCGGATACGCAGTATTTT. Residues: CASSLPSPSSDTQYF.

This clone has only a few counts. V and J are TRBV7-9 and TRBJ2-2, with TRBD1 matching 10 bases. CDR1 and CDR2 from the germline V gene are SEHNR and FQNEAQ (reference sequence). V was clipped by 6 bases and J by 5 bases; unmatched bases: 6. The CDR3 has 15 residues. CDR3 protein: CASRPGQGGTGELFF. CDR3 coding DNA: TGTGCCAGCAGACCTGGACAGGGGGGGACCGGGGAGCTGTTTTTT.

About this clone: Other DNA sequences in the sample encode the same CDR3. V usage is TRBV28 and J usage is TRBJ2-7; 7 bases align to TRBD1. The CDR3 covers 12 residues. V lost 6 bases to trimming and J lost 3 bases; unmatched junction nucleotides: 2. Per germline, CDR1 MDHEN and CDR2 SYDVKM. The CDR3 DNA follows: TGTGCCAGCAGGGCAGGGGGCTACGAGCAGTACTTC. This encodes CASRAGGYEQYF.

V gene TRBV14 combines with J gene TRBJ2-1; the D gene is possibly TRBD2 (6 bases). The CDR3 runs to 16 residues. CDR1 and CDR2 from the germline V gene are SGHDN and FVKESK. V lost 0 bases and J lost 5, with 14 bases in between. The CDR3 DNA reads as TGTGCCAGCAGCCAAGATCTGGGGGAGGTGGACAATGAGCAGTTCTTC. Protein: CASSQDLGEVDNEQFF.

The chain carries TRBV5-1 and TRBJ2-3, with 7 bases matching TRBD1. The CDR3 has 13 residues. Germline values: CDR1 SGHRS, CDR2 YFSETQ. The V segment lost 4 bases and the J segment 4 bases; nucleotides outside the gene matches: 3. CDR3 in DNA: TGCGCCAGCAGCCGAACAGGGGCAGATACGCAGTATTTT. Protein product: CASSRTGADTQYF.

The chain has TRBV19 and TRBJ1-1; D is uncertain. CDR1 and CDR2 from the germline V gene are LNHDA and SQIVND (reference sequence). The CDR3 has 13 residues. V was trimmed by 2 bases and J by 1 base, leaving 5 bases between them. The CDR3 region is CASSINRNTEAFF. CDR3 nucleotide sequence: TGTGCCAGTAGTATAAACAGGAACACTGAAGCTTTCTTT.

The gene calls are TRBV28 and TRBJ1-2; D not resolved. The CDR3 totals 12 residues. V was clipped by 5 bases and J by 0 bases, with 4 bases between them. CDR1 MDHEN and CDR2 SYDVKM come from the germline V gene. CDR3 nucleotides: TGTGCCAGCAGTACGGCTAACTATGGCTACACCTTC. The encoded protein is CASSTANYGYTF.

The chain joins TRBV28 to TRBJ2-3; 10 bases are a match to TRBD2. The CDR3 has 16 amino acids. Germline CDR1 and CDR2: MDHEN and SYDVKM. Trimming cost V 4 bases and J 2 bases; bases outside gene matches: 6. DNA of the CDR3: TGTGCCAGCAGTTCCGCTCTAGCGGGAGCCACAGATACGCAGTATTTT. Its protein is CASSSALAGATDTQYF.

The CDR3 region is CASSLNRGRPSPGELFF. The CDR3 coding sequence is TGTGCCAGCAGCTTAAACAGGGGGCGTCCTTCCCCCGGGGAGCTGTTTTTT. The rearrangement joins TRBV11-2 to TRBJ2-2, with TRBD1 matching over 9 bases. Germline-derived CDR1 and CDR2 are SGHAT and FQNNGV. The ends lost 2 bases at V and 6 bases at J; junction bases unmatched: 10. The CDR3 consists of 17 residues.

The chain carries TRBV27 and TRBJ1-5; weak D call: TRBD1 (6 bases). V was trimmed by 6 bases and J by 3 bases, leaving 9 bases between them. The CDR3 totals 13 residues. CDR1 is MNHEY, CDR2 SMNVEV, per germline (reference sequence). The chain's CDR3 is CASRQGYNQPQHF. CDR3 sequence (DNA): TGTGCCAGCAGGCAGGGGTACAATCAGCCCCAGCATTTT.

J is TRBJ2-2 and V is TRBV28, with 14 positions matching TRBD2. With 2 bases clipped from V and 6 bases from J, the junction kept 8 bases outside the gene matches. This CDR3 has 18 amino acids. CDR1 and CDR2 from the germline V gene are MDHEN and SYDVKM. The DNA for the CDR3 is TGTGCCAGCAGTTTAAAACCGGGACTAGCGGGAGATCCCGGGGAGCTGTTTTTT. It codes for CASSLKPGLAGDPGELFF.

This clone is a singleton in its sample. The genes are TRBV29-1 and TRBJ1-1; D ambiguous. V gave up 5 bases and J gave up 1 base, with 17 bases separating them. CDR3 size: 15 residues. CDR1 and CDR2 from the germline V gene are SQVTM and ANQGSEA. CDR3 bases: TGCAGCGTTTATTCGGCTAGCGGAGGGAACACTGAAGCTTTCTTT. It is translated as CSVYSASGGNTEAFF.

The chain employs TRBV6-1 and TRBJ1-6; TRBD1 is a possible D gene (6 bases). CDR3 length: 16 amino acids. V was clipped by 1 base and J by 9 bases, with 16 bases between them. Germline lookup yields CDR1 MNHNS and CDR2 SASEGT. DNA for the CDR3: TGTGCCAGCAGTGAAGTATACAGGGCTATGGGTTCACCCCTCCACTTT. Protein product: CASSEVYRAMGSPLHF.